A single T cell receptor beta chain is shown here with its context. Its matching antigen is unknown. This sample is drawn from a study of T cell clones after liver transplantation. Overall study findings and caveats: In two subjects, few donor cells limited the measurable donor-reactive repertoire. Donor-reactive sequences fell more than third party-reactive ones, suggesting partial deletion. Migration into the graft, not deletion, may explain lost graft donor-reactive T cells.

Losses at the gene ends were 1 base for V and 8 bases for J; bases not matched to a gene: 4. The V gene's germline CDR1 is MNHNS and CDR2 SASEGT. This CDR3 contains 15 residues. Produced via immunoSEQ multiplex PCR; TCRdb's table is partial and in-frame only. The sample lists tens of thousands of clones; 70% to 90% were seen once. The origin of this receptor is a human patient who received a liver transplant. Some T cells may be supplied by the graft donor. The chain employs TRBV6-1 and TRBJ1-6, with 8 positions matching TRBD1. Sequencing was performed on CD4+ T cells from blood, taken at the 22-month timepoint. CDR3 in amino acids: CASSEVRRGHSPLHF. The CDR3 DNA is TGTGCCAGCAGTGAAGTCCGCAGGGGGCATTCACCCCTCCACTTT.